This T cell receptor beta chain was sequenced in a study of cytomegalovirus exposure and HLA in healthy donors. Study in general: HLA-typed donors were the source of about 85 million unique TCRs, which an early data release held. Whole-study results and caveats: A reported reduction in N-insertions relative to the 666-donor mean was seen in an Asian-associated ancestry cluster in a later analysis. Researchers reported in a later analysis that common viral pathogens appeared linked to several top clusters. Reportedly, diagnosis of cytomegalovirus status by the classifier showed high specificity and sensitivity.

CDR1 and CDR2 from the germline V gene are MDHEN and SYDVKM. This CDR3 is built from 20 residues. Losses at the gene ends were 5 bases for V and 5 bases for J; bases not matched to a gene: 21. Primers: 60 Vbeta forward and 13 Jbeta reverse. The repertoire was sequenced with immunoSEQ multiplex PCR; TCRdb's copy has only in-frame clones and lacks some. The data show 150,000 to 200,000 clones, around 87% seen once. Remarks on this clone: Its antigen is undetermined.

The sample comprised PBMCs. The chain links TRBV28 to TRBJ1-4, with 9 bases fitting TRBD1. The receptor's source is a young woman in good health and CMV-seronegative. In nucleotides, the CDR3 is TGTGCCAGCAGTCCGCACCCCGGGACAGGGTCGGGAGTTCTAAATGAAAAACTGTTTTTT. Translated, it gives CASSPHPGTGSGVLNEKLFF.